This paragraph reports one TCR beta chain. Trimming at V came to 5 bases and at J to 2 bases, leaving 1 base not matched to a gene. The V gene's germline CDR1 is SGHRS and CDR2 YFSETQ. CDR3 size: 13 residues. The data derive from a study of T cell responses to AZD1222 COVID-19 vaccine. Repertoires were generated with immunoSEQ multiplex PCR, while TCRdb's copy carries only in-frame clones and drops some. Among almost 70,000 clones, 83% were seen once, and the ten largest hold 20% to 30%. The sequencing here drew on peripheral blood, taken 28 days after the second AZD1222 dose. This chain connects TRBV5-1 to TRBJ1-2; 9 bases are shared with TRBD1. This TCR was recovered from an adult who received the AZD1222 COVID-19 vaccine. The CDR3 is CASSGQGNYGYTF. CDR3 DNA sequence: TGCGCCAGCAGTGGACAGGGGAACTATGGCTACACCTTC.